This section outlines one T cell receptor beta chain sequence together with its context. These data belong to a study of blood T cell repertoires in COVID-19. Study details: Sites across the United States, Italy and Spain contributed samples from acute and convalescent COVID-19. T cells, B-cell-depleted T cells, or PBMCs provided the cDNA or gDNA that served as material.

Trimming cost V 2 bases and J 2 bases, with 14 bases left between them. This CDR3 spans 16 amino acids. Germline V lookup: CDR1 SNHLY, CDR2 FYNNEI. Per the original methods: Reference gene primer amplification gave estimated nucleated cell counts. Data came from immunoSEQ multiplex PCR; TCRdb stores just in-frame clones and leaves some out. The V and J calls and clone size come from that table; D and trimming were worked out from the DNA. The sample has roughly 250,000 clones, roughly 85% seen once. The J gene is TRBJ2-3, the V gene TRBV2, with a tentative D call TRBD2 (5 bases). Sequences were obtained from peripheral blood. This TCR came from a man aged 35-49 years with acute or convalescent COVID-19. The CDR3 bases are TGTGCCAGCAGTGAAAGGCTAGCAGGCATCACAGATACGCAGTATTTT. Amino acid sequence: CASSERLAGITDTQYF.